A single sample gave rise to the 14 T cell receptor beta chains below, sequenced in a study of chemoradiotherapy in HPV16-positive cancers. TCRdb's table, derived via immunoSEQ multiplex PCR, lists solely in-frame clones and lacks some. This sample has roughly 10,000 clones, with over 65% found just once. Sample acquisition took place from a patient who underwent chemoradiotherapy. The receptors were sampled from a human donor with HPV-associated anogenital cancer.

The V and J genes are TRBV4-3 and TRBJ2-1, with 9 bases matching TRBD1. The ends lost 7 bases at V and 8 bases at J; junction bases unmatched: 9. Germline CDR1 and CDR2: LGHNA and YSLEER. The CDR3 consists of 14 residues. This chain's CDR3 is CASNTGTGNDEQFF. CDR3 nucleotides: TGCGCCAGCAATACCGGGACAGGGAATGATGAGCAGTTCTTC.

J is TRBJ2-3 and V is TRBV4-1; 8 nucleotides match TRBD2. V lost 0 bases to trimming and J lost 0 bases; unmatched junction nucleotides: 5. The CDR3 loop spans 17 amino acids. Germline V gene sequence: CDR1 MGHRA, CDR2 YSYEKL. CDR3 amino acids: CASSQDLAGGSTDTQYF. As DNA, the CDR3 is TGCGCCAGCAGCCAAGATCTTGCGGGGGGAAGCACAGATACGCAGTATTTT.

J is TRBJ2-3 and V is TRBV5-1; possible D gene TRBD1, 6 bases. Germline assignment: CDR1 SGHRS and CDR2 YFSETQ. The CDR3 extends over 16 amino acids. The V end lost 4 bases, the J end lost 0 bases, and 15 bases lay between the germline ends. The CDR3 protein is CASSQLLGQSTDTQYF. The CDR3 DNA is TGCGCCAGCAGCCAGCTCCTAGGACAGAGCACAGATACGCAGTATTTT.

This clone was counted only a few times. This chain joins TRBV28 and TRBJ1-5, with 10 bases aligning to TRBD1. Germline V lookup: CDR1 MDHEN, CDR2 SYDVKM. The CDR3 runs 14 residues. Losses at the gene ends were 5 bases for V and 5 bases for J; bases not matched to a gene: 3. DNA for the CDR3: TGTGCCAGCAGTGTGGGACAGGGGTATCAGCCCCAGCATTTT. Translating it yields CASSVGQGYQPQHF. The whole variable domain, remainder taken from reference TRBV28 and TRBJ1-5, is DVKVTQSSRYLVKRTGEKVFLECVQDMDHENMFWYRQDPGLGLRLIYFSYDVKMKEKGDIPEGYSVSREKKERFSLILESASTNQTSMYLCASSVGQGYQPQHFGDGTRLSIL.

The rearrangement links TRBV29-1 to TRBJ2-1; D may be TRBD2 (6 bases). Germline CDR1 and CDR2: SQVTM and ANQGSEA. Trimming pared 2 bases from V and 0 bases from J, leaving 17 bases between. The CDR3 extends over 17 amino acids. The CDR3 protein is CSVERLGSYSSYNEQFF. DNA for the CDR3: TGCAGCGTTGAAAGACTAGGCTCATACAGCTCCTACAATGAGCAGTTCTTC.

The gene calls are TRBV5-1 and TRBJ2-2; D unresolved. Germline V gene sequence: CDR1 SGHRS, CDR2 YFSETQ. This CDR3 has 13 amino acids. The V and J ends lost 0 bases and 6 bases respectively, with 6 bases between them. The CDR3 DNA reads TGCGCCAGCAGCTTGGCGATTCCCGGGGAGCTGTTTTTT. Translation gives CASSLAIPGELFF.

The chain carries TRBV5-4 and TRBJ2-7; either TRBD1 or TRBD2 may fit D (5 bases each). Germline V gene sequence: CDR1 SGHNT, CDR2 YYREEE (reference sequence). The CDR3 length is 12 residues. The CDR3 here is CASSLAGPYSNV. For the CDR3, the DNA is TGTGCCAGCAGCTTGGCGGGGCCGTATAGCAACGTC.

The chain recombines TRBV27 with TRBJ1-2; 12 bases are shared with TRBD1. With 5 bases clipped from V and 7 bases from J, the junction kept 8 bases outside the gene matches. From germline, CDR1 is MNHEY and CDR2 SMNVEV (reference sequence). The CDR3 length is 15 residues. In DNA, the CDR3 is TGTGCCAGCAGTACAGGGACAGGGGGCAACGGTGGCTACACCTTC. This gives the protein CASSTGTGGNGGYTF.

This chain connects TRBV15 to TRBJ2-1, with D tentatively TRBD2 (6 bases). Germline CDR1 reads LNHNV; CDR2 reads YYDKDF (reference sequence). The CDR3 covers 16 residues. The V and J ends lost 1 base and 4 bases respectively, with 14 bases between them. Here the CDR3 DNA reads TGTGCCACCAGCAGAGTGGACGGGAGCGCGTACAATGAGCAGTTCTTC. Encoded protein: CATSRVDGSAYNEQFF.

CDR3: CASSPTSWSNQPQHF. CDR3 DNA sequence: TGTGCCAGCAGCCCGACTTCGTGGAGCAATCAGCCCCAGCATTTT. V and J are TRBV5-5 and TRBJ1-5, with D unresolved. Trimming pared 4 bases from V and 1 base from J, leaving 12 bases between. There are 15 residues in the CDR3. The germline CDR1 and CDR2 sequences are SGHKS and YYEKEE (reference sequence).

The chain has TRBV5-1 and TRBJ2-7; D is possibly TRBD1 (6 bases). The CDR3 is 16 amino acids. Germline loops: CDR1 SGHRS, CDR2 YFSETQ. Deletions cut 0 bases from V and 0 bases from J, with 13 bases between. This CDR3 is CASSLAGTWSSYEQYF. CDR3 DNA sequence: TGCGCCAGCAGCTTGGCCGGGACATGGAGCTCCTACGAGCAGTACTTC.

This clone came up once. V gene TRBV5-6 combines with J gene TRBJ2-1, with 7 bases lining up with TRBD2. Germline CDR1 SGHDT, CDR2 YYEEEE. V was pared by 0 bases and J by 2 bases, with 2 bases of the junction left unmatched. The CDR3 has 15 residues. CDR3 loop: CASSLGLAAYNEQFF. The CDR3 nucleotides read TGTGCCAGCAGCTTGGGACTAGCCGCCTACAATGAGCAGTTCTTC.

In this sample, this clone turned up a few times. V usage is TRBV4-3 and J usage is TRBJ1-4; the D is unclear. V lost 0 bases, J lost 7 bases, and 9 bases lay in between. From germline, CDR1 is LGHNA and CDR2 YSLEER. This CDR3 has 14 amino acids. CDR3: CASSQDSLGEKLFF. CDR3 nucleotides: TGCGCCAGCAGCCAAGATTCCTTGGGTGAAAAACTGTTTTTT.

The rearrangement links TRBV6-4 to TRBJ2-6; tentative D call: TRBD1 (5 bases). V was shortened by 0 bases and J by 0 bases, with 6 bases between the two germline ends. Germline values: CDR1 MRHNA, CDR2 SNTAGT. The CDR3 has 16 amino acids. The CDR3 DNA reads TGTGCCAGCAGTGACTCTAGGGGCTCTGGGGCCAACGTCCTGACTTTC. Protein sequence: CASSDSRGSGANVLTF.